This T cell receptor beta chain derives from a study of blood T cell repertoires in COVID-19. On the study more broadly: Sample material is recorded as cDNA or gDNA derived from T cells, B-cell-depleted T cells, or PBMCs.

This clone showed up just once. CDR3 size: 17 residues. Germline assignment: CDR1 SGHVS and CDR2 FQNEAQ. V was pared by 2 bases and J by 0 bases, with 14 bases between. Using immunoSEQ multiplex PCR, the repertoire was profiled, and TCRdb retains in-frame clones only, with some absent. This sample has 380,000 or so clones, with roughly 90% found just once. The specimen was peripheral blood. The gene calls are TRBV7-8 and TRBJ1-3, with D possibly being TRBD1 (5 bases). The sequence was obtained from a man aged 35 to 55 with acute or convalescent COVID-19. The CDR3 DNA follows: TGTGCCAGCAGCTTATTGGCTCAGGGTCCCTCTGGAAACACCATATATTTT. It is translated as CASSLLAQGPSGNTIYF.